These T cell receptor beta chains were read from a single sample in a study of T cell responses to AZD1222 COVID-19 vaccine. Sequenced by immunoSEQ multiplex PCR; TCRdb stores in-frame clones only, minus some. The sample holds approximately 110,000 clones, approximately 89% seen once. This material consisted of peripheral blood, taken 28 days after the second AZD1222 dose. Receptors originate from an adult who received the AZD1222 COVID-19 vaccine. Both conserved end residues are part of each CDR3. A D gene is named only where the DNA matches it firmly. Not every row has a clone size; where given, it reads once, few, many or a size class.

clone size: few
J gene: TRBJ1-2
D gene: NA
V gene: TRBV27
CDR3 DNA: TGTGCCAGCAGTCATCGACCCTCCGTAGGCTACACCTTC
CDR3 protein: CASSHRPSVGYTF

clone size: NA
J gene: TRBJ1-6
D gene: NA
V gene: TRBV27
CDR3 DNA: TGTGCCAGCCGACGGGACAACTATAATTCACCCCTCCACTTT
CDR3 protein: CASRRDNYNSPLHF

clone size: NA
J gene: TRBJ1-1
D gene: NA
V gene: TRBV3-1/TRBV3-2
CDR3 DNA: TGTGCCAGCAGCCAAGTTTTGTGGGTTGAAGCTTTCTTT
CDR3 protein: CASSQVLWVEAFF

clone size: NA
J gene: TRBJ1-1
D gene: NA
V gene: TRBV11-3
CDR3 DNA: TGTGCCAGCAGCCTCCGGCGGGCGAACACTGAAGCTTTCTTT
CDR3 protein: CASSLRRANTEAFF

clone size: NA
J gene: TRBJ2-2
D gene: TRBD2
V gene: TRBV5-5
CDR3 DNA: TGTGCCAGCAGCTTGGCCCCCGGGGGAGGGAGCGGAAACACCGGGGAGCTGTTTTTT
CDR3 protein: CASSLAPGGGSGNTGELFF

clone size: NA
J gene: TRBJ2-7
D gene: NA
V gene: TRBV2
CDR3 DNA: TGTGCCAGGACCAGGCTCTACGAGCAGTACTTC
CDR3 protein: CARTRLYEQYF

clone size: NA
J gene: TRBJ2-5
D gene: TRBD1
V gene: TRBV5-5
CDR3 DNA: TGTGCCAGCAGCCCATGGGACAGCCAAGAGACCCAGTACTTC
CDR3 protein: CASSPWDSQETQYF

clone size: NA
J gene: TRBJ1-2
D gene: NA
V gene: TRBV19
CDR3 DNA: TGTGCCAGTACCGACATACAGCTTAACTATGGCTACACCTTC
CDR3 protein: CASTDIQLNYGYTF

clone size: NA
J gene: TRBJ2-7
D gene: TRBD1
V gene: TRBV7-6
CDR3 DNA: TGTGCCAGCAGCTTAGGACAGGGTAGCTCCTACGAGCAGTACTTC
CDR3 protein: CASSLGQGSSYEQYF

clone size: NA
J gene: TRBJ2-5
D gene: NA
V gene: TRBV18
CDR3 DNA: TGTGCCAGCTCACCTTCGGATGCGGAGACCCAGTACTTC
CDR3 protein: CASSPSDAETQYF

clone size: NA
J gene: TRBJ1-2
D gene: NA
V gene: TRBV28
CDR3 DNA: TGTGCCAGCAGCCAAACACCGAACTATGGCTACACCTTC
CDR3 protein: CASSQTPNYGYTF

clone size: NA
J gene: TRBJ1-1
D gene: NA
V gene: TRBV5-1
CDR3 DNA: TGCGCCAGCAGCTTCGGGATTTTGGAAAGGACTGAAGCTTTCTTT
CDR3 protein: CASSFGILERTEAFF

clone size: NA
J gene: TRBJ1-2
D gene: NA
V gene: TRBV6-2/TRBV6-3
CDR3 DNA: TGTGCCAGCAGTAAACACAGGGAACATGGCTACACCTTC
CDR3 protein: CASSKHREHGYTF

clone size: few
J gene: TRBJ2-6
D gene: NA
V gene: TRBV6-2/TRBV6-3
CDR3 DNA: TGTGCCAGCAGTTACTGGAGGGGCGGGACCTTGTCTGGGGCCAACGTCCTGACTTTC
CDR3 protein: CASSYWRGGTLSGANVLTF

clone size: NA
J gene: TRBJ1-1
D gene: NA
V gene: TRBV5-1
CDR3 DNA: TGCGCCAGCAGCTTGGCCTCGGGGAACACTGAAGCTTTCTTT
CDR3 protein: CASSLASGNTEAFF

clone size: NA
J gene: TRBJ1-1
D gene: TRBD1
V gene: TRBV9
CDR3 DNA: TGTGCCAGCAGCAGTCGACAGGGAGTCACTGAAGCTTTCTTT
CDR3 protein: CASSSRQGVTEAFF

clone size: NA
J gene: TRBJ2-2
D gene: NA
V gene: TRBV2
CDR3 DNA: TGTGCCAGCATTGGACGGTCGAACACCGGGGAGCTGTTTTTT
CDR3 protein: CASIGRSNTGELFF

clone size: NA
J gene: TRBJ1-2
D gene: NA
V gene: TRBV7-3
CDR3 DNA: TGTGCCAGCAGCTTAAATTTCGGAGATGGCTACACCTTC
CDR3 protein: CASSLNFGDGYTF

clone size: NA
J gene: TRBJ1-5
D gene: TRBD1
V gene: TRBV7-2
CDR3 DNA: TGTGCCAGCAGCCCCGCAGGGGGCTGGGGCAATCAGCCCCAGCATTTT
CDR3 protein: CASSPAGGWGNQPQHF

clone size: NA
J gene: TRBJ2-5
D gene: NA
V gene: TRBV7-9
CDR3 DNA: TGTGCCAGCAGCTTTGGGAGTGTCGAGACCCAGTACTTC
CDR3 protein: CASSFGSVETQYF

clone size: NA
J gene: TRBJ1-4
D gene: NA
V gene: TRBV29-1
CDR3 DNA: TGCAGCGTCGCAAACCAAAACCAGGGAGAACTGTTTTTT
CDR3 protein: CSVANQNQGELFF

clone size: NA
J gene: TRBJ2-3
D gene: NA
V gene: TRBV27
CDR3 DNA: TGTGCCAGCAGTCCCCTCAACACAGATACGCAGTATTTT
CDR3 protein: CASSPLNTDTQYF

clone size: NA
J gene: TRBJ1-5
D gene: TRBD1
V gene: TRBV11-2
CDR3 DNA: TGTGCCAGCAGCCCGGGACAGACCTTCAATCAGCCCCAGCATTTT
CDR3 protein: CASSPGQTFNQPQHF

clone size: NA
J gene: TRBJ2-7
D gene: NA
V gene: TRBV7-9
CDR3 DNA: TGTGCCAGCAGTCCCGGGGTAGCGCCCTACGAGCAGTACTTC
CDR3 protein: CASSPGVAPYEQYF

clone size: NA
J gene: TRBJ1-2
D gene: TRBD1
V gene: TRBV7-2
CDR3 DNA: TGTGCCAGCAGCCCCTTAGGGGGGGACAGACACTACACCTTC
CDR3 protein: CASSPLGGDRHYTF

clone size: once
J gene: TRBJ1-3
D gene: NA
V gene: TRBV19
CDR3 DNA: TGTGCCAGTAGTAACAGTATTGGAAACACCATATATTTT
CDR3 protein: CASSNSIGNTIYF